Described below is a single T cell receptor beta chain sequence and its context. Its antigen is not yet known. Base qualities are not at hand, and no much larger clone is one base apart. Receptors were amplified or captured by RT-PCR. Sequencing used an Illumina HiSeq 2500. The public reads were run again by TCRdb, first through fastp at Q25 and then through MiXCR, and only productive beta chains were kept. All rows with the same CDR3 protein become a single entry with the most common DNA and genes. The sample contains some 500,000 distinct CDR3 sequences, approximately 13% of them found a single time. The top ten hold about an eighth of the sample. This sample is part of a study of response to subunit inactivated influenza vaccine (dated 2018 in TCRdb). Study-level background: Deep quantitative profiling of the T cell receptor repertoire was used in the study to follow responses to a trivalent subunit inactivated influenza vaccine. The full study reports these points: The authors proposed that each seasonal influenza vaccination may bring in only a limited number of new T cells.

Read against the paper, the sample's time point label means: approximately 40 days after influenza vaccine administration. Between the V and J ends, shortened by 3 bases and 7 bases respectively, the junction contains 11 bases. Looking up the germline V gene (reference sequence) yields CDR1 DFQATT and CDR2 SNEGSKA. Inclusive of the bounding cysteine and phenylalanine, the CDR3 is 12 residues long. Left in the record is the CDR3 DNA by itself, 36 bases read in frame from the first base. The V gene is TRBV20-1 and the J gene is TRBJ2-3; TRBD1 is a possible D gene, resting on 5 matching bases. The TCR originated in a man over 45 who received an inactivated influenza vaccine. Donor details come from another sample of the same person, matched by shared clones. Sequenced material: PBMCs from blood, taken 45 days after vaccination. The DNA is as follows: TGCAGTGCTAGTTACAGGTCAAATACGCAGTATTTT. Protein translation: CSASYRSNTQYF.